The rows below give T cell receptor beta chains drawn from one sample of a study of technical replicates of blood from a handful of donors. Generated by immunoSEQ multiplex PCR, the TCRdb table keeps only in-frame clones and is missing some. The table shows approximately 50,000 clones, with roughly 92% occurring only once. The source material was T cells isolated from PBMCs. The receptors originated from a human donor in good health. Each CDR3 is given with its conserved first and last residue. D genes are given only for firm matches. Rows give clone size only sometimes, using once, few, many, or a class for an expanded clone.

J: TRBJ2-3
size: .
D: .
V: TRBV9
DNA: TGTGCCAGCAGCCTCGTGGGGACAAGAAAGTATTTT
CDR3: CASSLVGTRKYF

J: TRBJ2-2
size: .
D: .
V: TRBV28
DNA: TGTGCCAGCAGTTTGGGGCCCCCGCCGAACACCGGGGAGCTGTTTTTT
CDR3: CASSLGPPPNTGELFF

J: TRBJ1-1
size: .
D: .
V: TRBV13
DNA: TGTGCCAGCAGCTTAAACAGGCGAACTGAAGCTTTCTTT
CDR3: CASSLNRRTEAFF

J: TRBJ2-5
size: .
D: TRBD2
V: TRBV5-4
DNA: TGTGCCAGCAGCTTGGAGAGTAGCGGGGGCCAAGAGACCCAGTACTTC
CDR3: CASSLESSGGQETQYF

J: TRBJ2-7
size: .
D: TRBD1
V: TRBV5-1
DNA: TGCGCCAGCAGGATCGACAGGGGCGAGCAGTACTTC
CDR3: CASRIDRGEQYF

J: TRBJ1-1
size: .
D: .
V: TRBV29-1
DNA: TGCAGCCTAAGGCTGGAGGGTGAGACTGAAGCTTTCTTT
CDR3: CSLRLEGETEAFF

J: TRBJ1-1
size: once
D: .
V: TRBV11-2
DNA: TGTGCCAGCAGCTGGGGACAGAACACTGAAGCTTTCTTT
CDR3: CASSWGQNTEAFF

J: TRBJ1-1
size: .
D: TRBD1
V: TRBV6-5
DNA: TGTGCCAGCAGCCTGTTGAGACAGGGGGCTTCTGAAGCTTTCTTT
CDR3: CASSLLRQGASEAFF

J: TRBJ2-2
size: .
D: .
V: TRBV9
DNA: TGTGCCAGCAATCCCGGGACAACGAACACCGGGGAGCTGTTTTTT
CDR3: CASNPGTTNTGELFF

J: TRBJ1-2
size: once
D: TRBD1
V: TRBV7-9
DNA: TGTGCCAGCAGCTTAGCGGGGACAGGGGCTCCTGGCTACACCTTC
CDR3: CASSLAGTGAPGYTF

J: TRBJ2-5
size: .
D: TRBD2
V: TRBV6-5
DNA: TGTGCCAGCACCCTAGCGGGGGAAGAGACCCAGTACTTC
CDR3: CASTLAGEETQYF

J: TRBJ2-1
size: .
D: TRBD2
V: TRBV5-1
DNA: TGCGCCAGCAGCTTGAGCGGGAGAATATACAATGAGCAGTTCTTC
CDR3: CASSLSGRIYNEQFF

J: TRBJ2-7
size: .
D: TRBD1
V: TRBV5-1
DNA: TGCGCCAGCAGCACCGGACAGGGGGCCGGCGAGCAGTACTTC
CDR3: CASSTGQGAGEQYF

J: TRBJ2-1
size: .
D: .
V: TRBV29-1
DNA: TGCAGCGTTACGGATGAGCAGTTCTTC
CDR3: CSVTDEQFF

J: TRBJ1-4
size: once
D: .
V: TRBV7-6
DNA: TGTGCCAGCAGCTTAGGGGCTTTAACTAATGAAAAACTGTTTTTT
CDR3: CASSLGALTNEKLFF

J: TRBJ1-4
size: .
D: TRBD1
V: TRBV14
DNA: TGTGCCAGCAGCCAACACAGGGGTGCTGCTAATGAAAAACTGTTTTTT
CDR3: CASSQHRGAANEKLFF

J: TRBJ2-7
size: .
D: .
V: TRBV20-1
DNA: TGCAGTGCAGCGGGCCCGACAACGCAGTACTTC
CDR3: CSAAGPTTQYF